The present TCR beta chain was sequenced within a study of blood T cell repertoires in COVID-19 (dated by TCRdb to the early 2020s). A note on the overall study: Samples from collaborators originated in the United States, Italy and Spain and spanned both the acute and convalescent phases of COVID-19. Nearly every sample came with metadata listing a de-identified subject ID, COVID-19 status, age in years and sex. HLA class I and class II types, where available, came from metadata supplied by the sample provider rather than from assay-based typing. The material from the prospective study consisted of cDNA or gDNA derived from T cells, B-cell-depleted T cells, or PBMCs. Samples were obtained from the ongoing ImmuneRACE study (first 160 participants) and from 1,200 or so subjects provided by 6 global collaborators. The repertoires were made available in a free public database intended to serve as a resource for research on the immune response to SARS-CoV-2. The dataset comprised deeply sampled blood TCRbeta repertoires from subjects exposed to, actively infected with, or recovered from COVID-19.

TCRbeta CDR3 regions were amplified from genomic DNA by means of the immunoSEQ Assay, a bias-controlled multiplex PCR. In the paper's pipeline: The number of nucleated cells in each sample was estimated by amplification of reference gene primers within the assay. Sequence reads were collapsed and filtered to measure the absolute abundance of every unique TCRbeta CDR3 rearrangement. For each sample, productive Simpson clonality was calculated by taking the square root of Simpson's diversity index across productive rearrangements. The clones in this table, taken by TCRdb from immuneACCESS, are in-frame only. Not every clone is retained; where verified, under half of the shortfall comes from an unresolved V gene, and the cause of the rest is unknown. V, J and clone size reflect that table, while D and trimming were determined from the DNA. The sample profile shows 250,000 to 350,000 clones; roughly 89% of them were found once. The ten largest clones capture about 3% of the sample.

Whole blood was collected in K2EDTA tubes by collaborating institutions according to the institutions' own protocols. For TCRbeta analysis, collaborator samples were shipped as frozen whole blood, as isolated PBMCs, or as DNA extracted from either sample type. The CDR3 contains 14 residues, cysteine and phenylalanine counted. CDR3 DNA is the only sequence kept; it has 42 bases, read in frame from the first base. CDR1 SNHLY and CDR2 FYNNEI are derived from the germline V gene. V lost 8 bases and J lost 1 base; the stretch between them is 14 bases long. Regarding this clone: No cognate antigen has been identified for it. Base quality data are lacking; no much larger clone is found one base away.

The full study reports these points: The quantity of clinical and demographic metadata differed by source and by participant and was supplied without curation.

The TCR was taken from a woman aged 25 to 39 with active or convalescent COVID-19. Sequences were obtained from peripheral blood. This chain is built from TRBV2 and TRBJ1-2; 5 matching bases give a weak D call of TRBD1. In nucleotide form, the sequence is TGTGCCAGCGGCAGGGCCGACTTTAACTATGGCTACACCTTC. This codes for CASGRADFNYGYTF.